This TCR beta chain appears in the sequencing data of a study of STAT5B mutations in CD4+ large granular lymphocyte leukemia. Trimming removed 5 bases from V and 0 bases from J, with 11 bases in between. The CDR3 runs 15 residues. Germline V CDR1 and CDR2: MNHEY, SVGAGI. This clone is a singleton in its sample. The antigen is not known. Clones were read by immunoSEQ multiplex PCR, and TCRdb kept only the in-frame ones, dropping some. The sample includes more than 30,000 clones, about 71% of them seen just once. Study-wide results and caveats: Compared with healthy controls (2/35), patient top clones favored TRBV06 (8/27). Higher CD4+ than CD8+ T-LGLL clonality might reflect small sample size. About a quarter of private leukemic clonotypes occurred rarely in other patients' non-leukemic repertoires.

This TCR derives from a human donor in good health. What was sequenced was CD4+ T cells from blood buffy coats. The chain joins TRBV6-5 to TRBJ1-3; D might be TRBD1 (5 bases). The CDR3 sequence is CASSGGTVSGNTIYF. CDR3 DNA: TGTGCCAGCAGTGGGGGGACGGTCTCTGGAAACACCATATATTTT.